This T cell receptor (beta chain) was identified in a study of vaccination effects on CD4 cells after COVID-19. Study-level findings and limits: Marked clonal contraction of infection- and vaccine-induced clones was seen late after vaccination.

Trimming cost V 4 bases and J 7 bases, with 16 bases left between them. CDR3 size: 15 residues. Germline lookup yields CDR1 SEHNR and CDR2 FQNEAQ (reference sequence). Profiled with immunoSEQ multiplex PCR; TCRdb holds only in-frame clones, not every one. Counted here are around 40,000 clones, approximately 71% occurring once; the ten biggest clones make up 4% to 5%. For this clone: Its antigen remains unidentified.

Isolating CD4+ T cells followed approximately 9 days of culture. Neither prior SARS-CoV-2 infection nor positive nucleocapsid antibodies were present in the vaccine recipients. Sequencing used CD4+ T cells from PBMCs cultured without peptide, obtained before COVID-19 vaccination. V and J are TRBV7-9 and TRBJ2-2, with D perhaps matching TRBD2 (5 bases). The TCR originated in a human donor who received a COVID-19 vaccine. The CDR3, as DNA: TGTGCCAGCAGCTCCCCGGGGAACATCAACGGGGAGCTGTTTTTT. Protein sequence: CASSSPGNINGELFF.